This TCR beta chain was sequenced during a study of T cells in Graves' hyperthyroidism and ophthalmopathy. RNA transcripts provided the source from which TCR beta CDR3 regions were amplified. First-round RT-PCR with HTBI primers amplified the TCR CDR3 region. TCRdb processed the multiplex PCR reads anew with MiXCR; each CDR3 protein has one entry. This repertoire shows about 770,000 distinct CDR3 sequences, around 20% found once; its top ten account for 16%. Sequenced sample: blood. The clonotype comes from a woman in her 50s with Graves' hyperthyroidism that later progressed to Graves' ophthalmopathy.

CDR3 in DNA: TGCGCCAGCAGCCCAACTACAGGGGTTGGCTACACCTTC. Translation gives CASSPTTGVGYTF. The J gene is TRBJ1-2, the V gene TRBV4-1, with 7 bases identical to TRBD1. V was pared by 4 bases and J by 7 bases, with 6 bases of the junction left unmatched. The CDR3 extends over 13 amino acids. The germline V gene encodes CDR1 MGHRA and CDR2 YSYEKL.